The entry that follows covers one TCR beta chain sequence. Antigen specificity is unknown. CDR3 length: 17 residues. This entry is derived from a study of T cells expressing NK-cell markers. Study context: The sequencing cohort of eight donors included seven HCMV-seropositive individuals and one seronegative individual. General study points: Expanded NKG2C+ T cell clones had unclear HCMV specificity.

TCRdb re-called the 5' RACE reads; every CDR3 protein appears as one record, without DNA. The table for this sample gives a few hundred thousand distinct CDR3 sequences. The chain joins TRBV12-3 or TRBV12-4 to TRBJ1-5. The sequence derives from a man aged 18 to 70 in good health. Specimen: blood T cells: a sorted CD56 or NKG2C T cell subset, CD4+ or CD8+ T cells, or bulk PBMC T cells (not recorded which). This CDR3 reads CASSLAPTYYSNQPQHF.